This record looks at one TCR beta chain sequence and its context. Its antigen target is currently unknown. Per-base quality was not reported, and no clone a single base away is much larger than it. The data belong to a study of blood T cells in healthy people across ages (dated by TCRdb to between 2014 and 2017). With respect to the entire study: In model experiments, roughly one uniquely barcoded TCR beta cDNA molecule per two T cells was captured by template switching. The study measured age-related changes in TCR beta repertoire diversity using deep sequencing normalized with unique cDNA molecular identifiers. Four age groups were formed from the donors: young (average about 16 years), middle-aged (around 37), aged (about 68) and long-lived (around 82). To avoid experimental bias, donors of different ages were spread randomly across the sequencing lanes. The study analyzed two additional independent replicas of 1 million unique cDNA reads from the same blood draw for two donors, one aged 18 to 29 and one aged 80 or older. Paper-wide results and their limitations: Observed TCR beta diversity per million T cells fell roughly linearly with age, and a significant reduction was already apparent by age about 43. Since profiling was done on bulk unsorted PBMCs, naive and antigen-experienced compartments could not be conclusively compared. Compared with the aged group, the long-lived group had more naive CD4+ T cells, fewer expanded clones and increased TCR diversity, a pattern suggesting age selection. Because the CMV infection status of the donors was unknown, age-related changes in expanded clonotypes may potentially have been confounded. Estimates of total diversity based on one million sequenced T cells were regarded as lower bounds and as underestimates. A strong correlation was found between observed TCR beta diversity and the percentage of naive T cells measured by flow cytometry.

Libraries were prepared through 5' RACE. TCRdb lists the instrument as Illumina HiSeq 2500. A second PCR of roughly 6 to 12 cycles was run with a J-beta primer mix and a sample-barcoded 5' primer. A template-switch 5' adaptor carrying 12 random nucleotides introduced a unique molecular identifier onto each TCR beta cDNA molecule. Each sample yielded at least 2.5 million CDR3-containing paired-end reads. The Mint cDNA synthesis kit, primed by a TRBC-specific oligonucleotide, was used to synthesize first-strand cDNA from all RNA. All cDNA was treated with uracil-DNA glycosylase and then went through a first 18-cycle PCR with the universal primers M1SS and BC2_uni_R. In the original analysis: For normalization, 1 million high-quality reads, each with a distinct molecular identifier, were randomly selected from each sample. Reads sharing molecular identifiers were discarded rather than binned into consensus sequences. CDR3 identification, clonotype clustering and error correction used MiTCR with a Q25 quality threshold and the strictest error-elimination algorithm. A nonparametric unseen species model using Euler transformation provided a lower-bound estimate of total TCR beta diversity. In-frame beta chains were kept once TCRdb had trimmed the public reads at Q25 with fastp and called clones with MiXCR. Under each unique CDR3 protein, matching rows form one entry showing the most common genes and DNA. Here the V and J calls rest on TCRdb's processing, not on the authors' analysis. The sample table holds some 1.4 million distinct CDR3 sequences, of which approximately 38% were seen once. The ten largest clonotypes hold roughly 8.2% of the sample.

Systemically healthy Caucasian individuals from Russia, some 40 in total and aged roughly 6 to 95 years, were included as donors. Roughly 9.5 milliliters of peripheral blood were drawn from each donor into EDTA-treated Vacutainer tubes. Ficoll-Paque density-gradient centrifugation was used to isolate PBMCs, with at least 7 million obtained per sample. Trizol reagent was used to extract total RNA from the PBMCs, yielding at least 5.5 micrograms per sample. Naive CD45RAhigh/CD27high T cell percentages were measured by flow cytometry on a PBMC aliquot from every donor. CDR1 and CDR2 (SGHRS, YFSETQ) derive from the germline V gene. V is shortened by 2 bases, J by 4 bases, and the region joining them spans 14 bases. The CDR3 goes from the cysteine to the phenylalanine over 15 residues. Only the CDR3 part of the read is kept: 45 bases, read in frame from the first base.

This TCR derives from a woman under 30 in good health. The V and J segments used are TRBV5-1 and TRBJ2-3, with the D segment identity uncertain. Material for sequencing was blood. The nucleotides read TGCGCCAGCAGCTTCCGCGGTTTCTCGCCAGATACGCAGTATTTT. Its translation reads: CASSFRGFSPDTQYF.